The TCR beta chain under discussion was sequenced for a study of response to subunit inactivated influenza vaccine (dated by TCRdb to between 2018 and 2020). About the study as a whole: To follow how T cells responded to a trivalent subunit inactivated influenza vaccine, the researchers relied on deep quantitative profiling of the T cell receptor repertoire. Overall study results and their limits: It was suggested by the authors that each seasonal influenza vaccination may recruit only a limited number of new T cells.

The method was RT-PCR. Sequencing used an Illumina HiSeq 2500. In TCRdb, the public reads were trimmed at Q25 with fastp and aligned with MiXCR, with productive beta chains retained. A single entry per CDR3 protein holds the most common genes and DNA from its merged rows. The sample table records 290,000 or so distinct CDR3 sequences; around 22% of these occur just once. The ten largest clones add up to 10% to 13% of the sample. This clonotype turned up a few times. Its cognate antigen has yet to be identified. The record has no base qualities; no much larger clone is one base away. The germline V end is reduced by 1 base and the J end by 0 bases; junction bases left unmatched: 5. Via the germline V gene (reference sequence), CDR1 is SGHAT and CDR2 FQDESV. Counted from cysteine to phenylalanine, this CDR3 has 17 amino acids. Of the read, only the CDR3 DNA is kept; its 51 bases are in frame from base 1.

Here the chain combines TRBV11-1 and TRBJ2-1, with 8 bases matching TRBD2. The sequence was obtained from a man in his fifties or sixties who received an inactivated influenza vaccine. Donor details come from another sample of the same person, matched by shared clones. Material: PBMCs from blood, obtained about 20 months after vaccination. Here the CDR3 is given as CASSLGGLGSSYNEQFF. The DNA sequence is TGTGCCAGCAGCTTAGGGGGACTAGGCAGCTCCTACAATGAGCAGTTCTTC.